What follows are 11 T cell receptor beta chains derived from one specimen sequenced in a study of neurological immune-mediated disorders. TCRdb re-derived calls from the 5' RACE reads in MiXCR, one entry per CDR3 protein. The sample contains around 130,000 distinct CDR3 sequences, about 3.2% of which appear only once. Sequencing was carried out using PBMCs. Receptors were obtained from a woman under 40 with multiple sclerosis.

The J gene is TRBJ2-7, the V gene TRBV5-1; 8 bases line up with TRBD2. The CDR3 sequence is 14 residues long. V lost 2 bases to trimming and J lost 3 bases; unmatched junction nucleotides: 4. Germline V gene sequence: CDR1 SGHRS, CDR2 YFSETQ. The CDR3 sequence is CASSFESGSYEQYF. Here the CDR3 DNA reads TGCGCCAGCAGCTTTGAGAGCGGGAGCTACGAGCAGTACTTC.

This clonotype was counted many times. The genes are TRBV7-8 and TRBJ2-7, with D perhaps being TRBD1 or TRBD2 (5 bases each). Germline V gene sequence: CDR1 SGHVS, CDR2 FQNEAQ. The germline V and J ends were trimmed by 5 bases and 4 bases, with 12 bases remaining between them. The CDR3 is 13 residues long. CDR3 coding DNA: TGTGCCAGCAGCCTGGGACGGCAGTACGAGCAGTACTTC. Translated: CASSLGRQYEQYF.

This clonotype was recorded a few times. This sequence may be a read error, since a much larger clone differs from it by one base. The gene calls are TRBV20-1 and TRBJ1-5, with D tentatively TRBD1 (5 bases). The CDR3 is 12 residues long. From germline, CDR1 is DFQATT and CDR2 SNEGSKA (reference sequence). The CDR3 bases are TGCAGTGCTAGGGAGGGGAATCAGCCCCAGAATTTT. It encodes CSAREGNQPQNF.

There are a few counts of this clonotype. CDR3 sequence: CSAQGFGRESSEAFF. CDR3 in DNA: TGCAGTGCCCAGGGTTTCGGAAGAGAGTCGTCTGAAGCTTTCTTT. The chain links TRBV20-1 to TRBJ1-1; a possible D gene is TRBD1 (5 bases). Per the germline V gene, CDR1 is DFQATT and CDR2 is SNEGSKA (reference sequence). Trimming stripped 6 bases from V and 6 bases from J, with 23 bases between. This CDR3 region has 15 residues.

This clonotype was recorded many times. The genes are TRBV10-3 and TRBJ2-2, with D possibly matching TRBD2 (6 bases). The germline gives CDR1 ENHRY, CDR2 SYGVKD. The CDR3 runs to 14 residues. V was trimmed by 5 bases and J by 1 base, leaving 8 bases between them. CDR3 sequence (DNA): TGTGCCATCAGTCGACTAGTGAACACCGGGGAGCTGTTTTTT. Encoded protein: CAISRLVNTGELFF.

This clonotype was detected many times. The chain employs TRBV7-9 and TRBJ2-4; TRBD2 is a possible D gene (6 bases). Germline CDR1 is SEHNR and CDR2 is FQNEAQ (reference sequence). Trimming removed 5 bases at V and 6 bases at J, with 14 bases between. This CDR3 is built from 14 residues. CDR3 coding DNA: TGTGCCAGCAGCCGGGATTACGGGAGAAACATTCAGTACTTC. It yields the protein CASSRDYGRNIQYF.

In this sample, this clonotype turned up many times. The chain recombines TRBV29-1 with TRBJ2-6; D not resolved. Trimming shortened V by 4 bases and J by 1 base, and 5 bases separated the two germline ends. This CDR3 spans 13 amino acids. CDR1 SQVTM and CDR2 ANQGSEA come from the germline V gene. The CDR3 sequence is CSVVPSGANVLTF. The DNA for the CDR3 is TGCAGCGTTGTACCTTCTGGGGCCAACGTCCTGACTTTC.

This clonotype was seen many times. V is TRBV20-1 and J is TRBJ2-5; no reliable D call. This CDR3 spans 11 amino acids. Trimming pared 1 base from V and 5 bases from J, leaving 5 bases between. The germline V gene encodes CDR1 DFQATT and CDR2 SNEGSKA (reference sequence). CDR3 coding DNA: TGCAGTGCTAGAGGCCGGGAGACCCAGTACTTC. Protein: CSARGRETQYF.

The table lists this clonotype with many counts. The CDR3, as DNA: TGCGCCAGCAGCCCTAATCAAAGCACAGATACGCAGTATTTT. As protein: CASSPNQSTDTQYF. The genes are TRBV5-1 and TRBJ2-3; the D is unclear. The CDR3 has 14 residues. CDR1 and CDR2 from the germline V gene are SGHRS and YFSETQ. V lost 4 bases and J 0 bases, leaving 9 bases between the germline ends.

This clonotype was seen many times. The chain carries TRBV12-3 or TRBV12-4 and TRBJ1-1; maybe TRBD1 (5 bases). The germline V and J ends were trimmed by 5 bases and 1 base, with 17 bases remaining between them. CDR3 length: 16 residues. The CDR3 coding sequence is TGTGCCAGCAGTATCGACCTAGGGGCGGGGAACACTGAAGCTTTCTTT. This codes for CASSIDLGAGNTEAFF.

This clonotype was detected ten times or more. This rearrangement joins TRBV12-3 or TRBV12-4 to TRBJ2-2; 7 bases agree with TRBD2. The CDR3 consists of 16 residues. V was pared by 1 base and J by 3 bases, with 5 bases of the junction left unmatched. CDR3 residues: CASSLVWGGDTGELFF. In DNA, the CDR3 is TGTGCCAGCAGTTTAGTATGGGGAGGGGACACCGGGGAGCTGTTTTTT.